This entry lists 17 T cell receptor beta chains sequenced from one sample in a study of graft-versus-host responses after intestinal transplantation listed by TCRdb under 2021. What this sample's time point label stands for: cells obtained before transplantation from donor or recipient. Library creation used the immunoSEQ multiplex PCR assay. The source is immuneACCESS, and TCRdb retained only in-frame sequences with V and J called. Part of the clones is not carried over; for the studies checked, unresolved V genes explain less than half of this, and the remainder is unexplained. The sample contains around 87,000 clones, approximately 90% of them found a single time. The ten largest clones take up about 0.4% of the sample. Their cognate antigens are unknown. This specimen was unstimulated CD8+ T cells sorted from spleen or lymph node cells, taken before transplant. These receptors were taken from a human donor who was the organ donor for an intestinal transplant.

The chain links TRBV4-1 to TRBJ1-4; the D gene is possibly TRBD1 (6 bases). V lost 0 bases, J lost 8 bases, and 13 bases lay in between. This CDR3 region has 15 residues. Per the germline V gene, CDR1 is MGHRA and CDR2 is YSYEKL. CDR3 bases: TGCGCCAGCAGCCAAGATCAAGGGGGACGGGAAAAACTGTTTTTT. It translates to CASSQDQGGREKLFF.

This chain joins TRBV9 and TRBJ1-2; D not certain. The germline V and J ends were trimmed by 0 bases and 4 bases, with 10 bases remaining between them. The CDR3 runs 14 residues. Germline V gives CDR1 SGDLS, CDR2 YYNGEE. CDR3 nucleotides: TGTGCCAGCAGCGTAGGGGGAGGTTTCTATGGCTACACCTTC. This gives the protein CASSVGGGFYGYTF. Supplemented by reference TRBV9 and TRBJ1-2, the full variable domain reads DSGVTQTPKHLITATGQRVTLRCSPRSGDLSVYWYQQSLDQGLQFLIQYYNGEERAKGNILERFSAQQFPDLHSELNLSSLELGDSALYFCASSVGGGFYGYTFGSGTRLTVV.

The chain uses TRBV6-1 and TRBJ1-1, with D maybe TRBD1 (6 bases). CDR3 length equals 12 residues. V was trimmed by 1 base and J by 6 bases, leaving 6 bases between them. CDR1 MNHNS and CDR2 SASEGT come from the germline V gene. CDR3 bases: TGTGCCAGCAGTGAAGGGACAGCTGAAGCTTTCTTT. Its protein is CASSEGTAEAFF.

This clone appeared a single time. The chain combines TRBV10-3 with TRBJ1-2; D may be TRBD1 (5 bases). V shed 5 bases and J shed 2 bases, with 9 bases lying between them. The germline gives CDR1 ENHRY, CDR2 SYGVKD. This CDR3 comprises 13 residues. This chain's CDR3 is CAISCRANYGYTF. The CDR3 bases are TGTGCCATCAGTTGCAGGGCAAACTATGGCTACACCTTC.

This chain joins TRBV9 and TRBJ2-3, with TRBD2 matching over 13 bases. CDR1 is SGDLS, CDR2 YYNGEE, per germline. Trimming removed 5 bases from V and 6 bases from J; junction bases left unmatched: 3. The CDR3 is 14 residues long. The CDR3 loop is CASRQGLAGDTQYF. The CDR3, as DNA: TGTGCCAGCAGACAGGGACTAGCGGGGGATACGCAGTATTTT.

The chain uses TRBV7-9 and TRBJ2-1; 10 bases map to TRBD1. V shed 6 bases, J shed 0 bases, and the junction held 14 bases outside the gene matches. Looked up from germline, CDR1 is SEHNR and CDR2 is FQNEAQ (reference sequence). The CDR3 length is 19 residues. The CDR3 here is CASRGGDGTGDRSYNEQFF. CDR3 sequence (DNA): TGTGCCAGCAGGGGGGGAGATGGGACAGGGGACCGCTCCTACAATGAGCAGTTCTTC.

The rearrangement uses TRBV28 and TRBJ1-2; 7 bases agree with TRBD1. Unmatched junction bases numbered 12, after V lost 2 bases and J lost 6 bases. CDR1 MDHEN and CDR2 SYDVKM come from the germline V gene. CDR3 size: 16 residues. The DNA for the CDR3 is TGTGCCAGCAGTTTAGGTTATGCGGGACAGACCGATGGCTACACCTTC. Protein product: CASSLGYAGQTDGYTF.

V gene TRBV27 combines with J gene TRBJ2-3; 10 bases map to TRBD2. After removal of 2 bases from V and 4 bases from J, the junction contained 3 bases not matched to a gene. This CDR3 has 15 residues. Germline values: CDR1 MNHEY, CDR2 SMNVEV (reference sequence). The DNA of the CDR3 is TGTGCCAGCAGTTTAGTACTAGCGGGACCAGATACGCAGTATTTT. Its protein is CASSLVLAGPDTQYF.

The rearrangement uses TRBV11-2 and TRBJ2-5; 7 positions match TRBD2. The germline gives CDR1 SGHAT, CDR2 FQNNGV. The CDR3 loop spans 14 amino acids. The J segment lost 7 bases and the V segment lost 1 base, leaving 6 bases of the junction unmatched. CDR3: CASSLGLAEGTQYF. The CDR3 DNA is TGTGCCAGCAGCTTAGGGCTAGCGGAGGGGACCCAGTACTTC. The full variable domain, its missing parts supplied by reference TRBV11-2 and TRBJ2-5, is EAGVAQSPRYKIIEKRQSVAFWCNPISGHATLYWYQQILGQGPKLLIQFQNNGVVDDSQLPKDRFSAERLKGVDSTLKIQPAKLEDSAVYLCASSLGLAEGTQYFGPGTRLLVL.

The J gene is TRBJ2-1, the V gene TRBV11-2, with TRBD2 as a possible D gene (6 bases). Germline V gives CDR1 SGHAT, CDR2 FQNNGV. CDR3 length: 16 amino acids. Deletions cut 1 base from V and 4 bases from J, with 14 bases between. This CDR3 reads CASSLGGVGVYNEQFF. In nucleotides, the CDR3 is TGTGCCAGCAGCTTAGGCGGGGTTGGGGTTTACAATGAGCAGTTCTTC.

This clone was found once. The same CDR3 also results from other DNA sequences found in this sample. The CDR3 reads CASSQDRGLTGDETQYF. CDR3 nucleotide sequence: TGTGCCAGCAGCCAAGATAGAGGCCTGACAGGGGACGAGACCCAGTACTTC. The rearrangement joins TRBV4-2 to TRBJ2-5; TRBD1 matches 8 bases. Trimming removed 0 bases from V and 5 bases from J; junction bases left unmatched: 11. This CDR3 has 17 residues. Germline CDR1 is LGHNA and CDR2 is YNFKEQ.

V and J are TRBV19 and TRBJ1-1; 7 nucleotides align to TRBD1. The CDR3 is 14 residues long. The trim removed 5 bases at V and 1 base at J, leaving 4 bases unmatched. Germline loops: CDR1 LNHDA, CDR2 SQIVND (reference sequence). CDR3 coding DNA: TGTGCCAGTAGTTTCAGGACAGGGAACACTGAAGCTTTCTTT. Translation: CASSFRTGNTEAFF.

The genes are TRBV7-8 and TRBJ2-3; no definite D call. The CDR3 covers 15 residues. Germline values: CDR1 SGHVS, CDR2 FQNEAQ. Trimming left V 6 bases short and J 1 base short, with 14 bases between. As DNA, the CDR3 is TGTGCCAGCAGTCCCACGAGCGCCCGCACAGATACGCAGTATTTT. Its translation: CASSPTSARTDTQYF.

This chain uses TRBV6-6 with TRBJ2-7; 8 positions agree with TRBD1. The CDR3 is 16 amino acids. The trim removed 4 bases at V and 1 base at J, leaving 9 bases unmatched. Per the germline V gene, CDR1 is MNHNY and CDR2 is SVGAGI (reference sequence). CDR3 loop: CASSSIGDRPSYEQYF. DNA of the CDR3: TGTGCCAGCAGTTCCATCGGGGACAGGCCTTCCTACGAGCAGTACTTC.

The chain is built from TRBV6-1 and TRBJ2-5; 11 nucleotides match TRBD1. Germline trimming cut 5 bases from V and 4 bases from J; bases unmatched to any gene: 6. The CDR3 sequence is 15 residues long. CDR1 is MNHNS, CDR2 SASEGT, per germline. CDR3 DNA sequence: TGTGCCAGCAGTCGGACAGGGGGCTTAGGAGAGACCCAGTACTTC. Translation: CASSRTGGLGETQYF.

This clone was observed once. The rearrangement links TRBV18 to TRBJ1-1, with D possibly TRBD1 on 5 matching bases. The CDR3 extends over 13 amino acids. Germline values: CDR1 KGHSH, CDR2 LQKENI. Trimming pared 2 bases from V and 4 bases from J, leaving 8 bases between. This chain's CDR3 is CASSPVGGTEAFF. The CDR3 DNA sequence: TGTGCCAGCTCACCAGTGGGGGGCACTGAAGCTTTCTTT.

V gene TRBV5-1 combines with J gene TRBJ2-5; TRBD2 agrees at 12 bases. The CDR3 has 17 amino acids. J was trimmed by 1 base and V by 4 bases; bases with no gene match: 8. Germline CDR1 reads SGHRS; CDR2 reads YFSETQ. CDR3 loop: CASSARLAGALQETQYF. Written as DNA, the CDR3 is TGCGCCAGCAGCGCCCGACTAGCGGGGGCCCTCCAAGAGACCCAGTACTTC.